These 9 T cell receptor beta chains share one sample of origin, sequenced in a study of beta chain features in type 1 diabetes. Study-level results: Within each of all four CD4+ subsets, Type 1 diabetes patients had TCRB CDR3s that were moderately but significantly shorter.

Their recognized antigens are unknown. The entirety of the isolated RNA underwent reverse transcription, so expressed TCRB transcripts were sequenced. The assay was immunoSEQ multiplex PCR, and TCRdb's table has in-frame clones only and misses some. Of 550,000 to 850,000 clones listed, roughly 13% were seen once; the top ten hold roughly 0.022%. Sequenced sample: naive CD4+ T cells from blood. The receptors were gathered from a man aged 18 to 30 with type 1 diabetes.

This chain joins TRBV5-1 and TRBJ1-1, with a tentative D call TRBD1 (5 bases). Germline V CDR1 and CDR2: SGHRS, YFSETQ. The germline V and J ends were trimmed by 1 base and 2 bases, with 15 bases remaining between them. The CDR3 runs to 16 residues. The DNA for the CDR3 is TGCGCCAGCAGCTTGATGGTGGGGCAGCCAAACACTGAAGCTTTCTTT. It codes for CASSLMVGQPNTEAFF.

A note on this clone: Within the sample, other DNA sequences also encode this same CDR3. The chain links TRBV9 to TRBJ2-3, with a weak D call TRBD2 (5 bases). The V gene's germline CDR1 is SGDLS and CDR2 YYNGEE. V was pared by 2 bases and J by 6 bases, with 7 bases between. This CDR3 comprises 12 residues. The CDR3 here is CASSVGIDTQYF. DNA for the CDR3: TGTGCCAGCAGCGTCGGGATCGATACGCAGTATTTT.

This chain links TRBV5-4 with TRBJ2-5; TRBD2 matches 7 bases. There are 15 residues in the CDR3. J gave up 1 base and V 4 bases, and 7 bases lay outside the gene matches. Germline CDR1 reads SGHNT; CDR2 reads YYREEE (reference sequence). CDR3 loop: CASSRPGGPQETQYF. The CDR3, as DNA: TGTGCCAGCAGCCGACCGGGGGGACCCCAAGAGACCCAGTACTTC. Combining the CDR3 with reference TRBV5-4 and TRBJ2-5 gives the whole variable domain ETGVTQSPTHLIKTRGQQVTLRCSSQSGHNTVSWYQQALGQGPQFIFQYYREEENGRGNFPPRFSGLQFPNYSSELNVNALELDDSALYLCASSRPGGPQETQYFGPGTRLLVL.

The chain joins TRBV7-9 to TRBJ2-5; the D call may be TRBD1 or TRBD2 (5 bases each). The CDR3 consists of 15 residues. V lost 1 base and J 2 bases, leaving 11 bases between the germline ends. Germline V gene data show CDR1 as SEHNR and CDR2 as FQNEAQ (reference sequence). CDR3 in DNA: TGTGCCAGCAGCTTAGGGGGGACCCTACAAGAGACCCAGTACTTC. This sequence encodes CASSLGGTLQETQYF.

V gene TRBV30 combines with J gene TRBJ1-2; 8 bases match TRBD1. This CDR3 region has 14 residues. CDR1 and CDR2 from the germline V gene are GTSNPN and SVGIG (reference sequence). V lost 3 bases and J lost 3; bases outside the gene matches: 6. Here the CDR3 reads CAWRGQGAHYGYTF. The CDR3 DNA is TGTGCCTGGAGAGGGCAGGGGGCGCACTATGGCTACACCTTC.

This clone has just a few counts. Here the CDR3 reads CASSGGTDRIGYEQYF. CDR3 nucleotides: TGTGCCAGCAGTGGAGGGACGGACCGGATCGGGTACGAGCAGTACTTC. The chain is built from TRBV2 and TRBJ2-7, with D perhaps TRBD1 or TRBD2 (5 bases each). This CDR3 has 16 amino acids. V was trimmed by 4 bases and J by 4 bases, leaving 20 bases between them. Looked up from germline, CDR1 is SNHLY and CDR2 is FYNNEI.

This clone was observed a single time. Written as DNA, the CDR3 is TGTGCCAGCAGCTTGAGGCGGAGCTCTGGAAACACCATATATTTT. This translates into CASSLRRSSGNTIYF. V and J are TRBV11-2 and TRBJ1-3; D is uncertain. Between the trimmed V and J ends, which lost 3 bases and 0 bases, there was a span of 9 bases. In germline, CDR1 is SGHAT, CDR2 FQNNGV. This CDR3 region has 15 residues.

This chain uses TRBV5-6 with TRBJ2-7; 8 bases fit TRBD1. J was trimmed by 4 bases and V by 2 bases; bases with no gene match: 11. Per germline, CDR1 SGHDT and CDR2 YYEEEE. CDR3 size: 16 residues. In nucleotides, the CDR3 is TGTGCCAGCAGCTTTACGGACAGGGCCCCAACTTACGAGCAGTACTTC. Its protein is CASSFTDRAPTYEQYF.

This clone was counted between two and nine times. Other nucleotide sequences in the sample specify the same CDR3. The rearrangement joins TRBV9 to TRBJ2-1; D is perhaps TRBD2 (5 bases). Between the trimmed V and J ends, which lost 2 bases and 5 bases, there was a span of 8 bases. This CDR3 spans 13 amino acids. The germline CDR1 and CDR2 sequences are SGDLS and YYNGEE. The CDR3 loop is CASSVGANNEQFF. The CDR3 nucleotides are TGTGCCAGCAGCGTGGGAGCTAACAATGAGCAGTTCTTC. Looking up the rest from reference TRBV9 and TRBJ2-1 gives the full variable domain: DSGVTQTPKHLITATGQRVTLRCSPRSGDLSVYWYQQSLDQGLQFLIQYYNGEERAKGNILERFSAQQFPDLHSELNLSSLELGDSALYFCASSVGANNEQFFGPGTRLTVL.